The next 12 T cell receptor beta chains were all read from a single sample in a study of cytomegalovirus exposure and HLA in healthy donors. The PCR contained 60 Vbeta and 13 Jbeta primers. TCRdb's table, derived via immunoSEQ multiplex PCR, lists solely in-frame clones and lacks some. Of approximately 160,000 clones in the sample, roughly 71% were seen once. The sample comprised PBMCs. Receptors originate from a male donor in good health and CMV-seropositive.

The chain links TRBV19 to TRBJ1-1; D unclear. This CDR3 contains 16 residues. Trimming removed 3 bases from V and 1 base from J, with 15 bases in between. Germline CDR1 LNHDA, CDR2 SQIVND (reference sequence). CDR3 residues: CASSMSGSRRNTEAFF. Here the CDR3 DNA reads TGTGCCAGTAGTATGTCGGGAAGCCGGAGGAACACTGAAGCTTTCTTT.

The chain joins TRBV5-1 to TRBJ2-3; weak D call: TRBD2 (6 bases). The CDR3 covers 15 residues. The ends were cut back, 5 bases at V and 3 bases at J, with 16 bases in the middle. The germline gives CDR1 SGHRS, CDR2 YFSETQ. CDR3 protein: CASSSSLGGTDTQYF. The CDR3 DNA is TGCGCCAGCAGTTCTAGTCTCGGAGGGACAGATACGCAGTATTTT.

The gene calls are TRBV7-3 and TRBJ2-1, with 8 bases aligning to TRBD1. CDR1 SGHTA and CDR2 FQGTGA come from the germline V gene. Trimming removed 1 base from V and 5 bases from J; junction bases left unmatched: 4. The CDR3 contains 15 residues. CDR3 sequence: CASSLNGQGHNEQFF. In DNA, the CDR3 is TGTGCCAGCAGCTTAAACGGACAGGGCCACAATGAGCAGTTCTTC.

The chain combines TRBV5-1 with TRBJ2-1; D gene uncertain. V lost 6 bases and J lost 5, with 9 bases in between. Germline lookup yields CDR1 SGHRS and CDR2 YFSETQ. The CDR3 sequence is 12 residues long. Written as DNA, the CDR3 is TGCGCCAGCACCTTTGGCAACAATGAGCAGTTCTTC. Protein sequence: CASTFGNNEQFF. Supplemented by reference TRBV5-1 and TRBJ2-1, the full variable domain reads KAGVTQTPRYLIKTRGQQVTLSCSPISGHRSVSWYQQTPGQGLQFLFEYFSETQRNKGNFPGRFSGRQFSNSRSEMNVSTLELGDSALYLCASTFGNNEQFFGPGTRLTVL.

This sequence joins TRBV9 and TRBJ2-7, with D possibly TRBD1 on 5 matching bases. Germline CDR1 and CDR2: SGDLS and YYNGEE. Trimming removed 3 bases at V and 1 base at J, with 5 bases between. This CDR3 has 12 residues. CDR3 loop: CASSGQSYEQYF. The CDR3 DNA follows: TGTGCCAGCAGCGGACAGTCCTACGAGCAGTACTTC. Full variable domain (remainder filled in from reference TRBV9 and TRBJ2-7): DSGVTQTPKHLITATGQRVTLRCSPRSGDLSVYWYQQSLDQGLQFLIQYYNGEERAKGNILERFSAQQFPDLHSELNLSSLELGDSALYFCASSGQSYEQYFGPGTRLTVT.

The V call is TRBV6-4, the J call TRBJ2-3; D is perhaps TRBD2 (6 bases). The CDR3 loop spans 17 amino acids. Trimming removed 7 bases from V and 1 base from J, with 21 bases in between. Germline CDR1 is MRHNA and CDR2 is SNTAGT. For the CDR3, the DNA is TGTGCCAGCACCCAGGGTACGGGCGGGGACGGCACAGATACGCAGTATTTT. Protein sequence: CASTQGTGGDGTDTQYF.

The CDR3 DNA sequence: TGTGCCAGTGGCCCAGGACAGGACCCCTATGGCTACACCTTC. It codes for CASGPGQDPYGYTF. V and J are TRBV27 and TRBJ1-2; 7 bases map to TRBD1. Germline loops: CDR1 MNHEY, CDR2 SMNVEV (reference sequence). The length of the CDR3 is 14 residues. The ends lost 9 bases at V and 4 bases at J; junction bases unmatched: 11.

The J gene is TRBJ1-2, the V gene TRBV18, with D maybe TRBD1 (5 bases). CDR1 is KGHSH and CDR2 is LQKENI in the germline V gene. The V gene lost 2 bases and the J gene lost 4 bases, with 14 bases spanning the gap. There are 15 residues in the CDR3. The CDR3 region has the DNA TGTGCCAGCTCACCAGTAAGGGGCGGATTCTATGGCTACACCTTC. Encoded protein: CASSPVRGGFYGYTF.

This chain connects TRBV10-1 to TRBJ2-2; no clear D gene. V was trimmed by 9 bases and J by 2 bases, leaving 10 bases between them. Germline V CDR1 and CDR2: WNHNN, SYGVQD (reference sequence). The CDR3 length is 13 residues. The chain's CDR3 is CASQKHNTGELFF. CDR3 in DNA: TGCGCCAGTCAAAAACATAACACCGGGGAGCTGTTTTTT.

The chain is built from TRBV9 and TRBJ2-2; no firm D call. This CDR3 region has 15 residues. The germline V gene has CDR1 SGDLS and CDR2 YYNGEE. V was trimmed by 3 bases and J by 3 bases, leaving 12 bases between them. As DNA, the CDR3 is TGTGCCAGCAGCGCAGAGGTCGCACACACCGGGGAGCTGTTTTTT. This sequence encodes CASSAEVAHTGELFF.

The gene calls are TRBV11-3 and TRBJ2-5; D remains ambiguous. The CDR3 loop spans 13 amino acids. V lost 5 bases to trimming and J lost 7 bases, with 14 bases between them. Germline lookup yields CDR1 SGHNT and CDR2 YENEEA. Written as DNA, the CDR3 is TGTGCCAGCAGCCTCAATGGCGGCCGGACCCAGTACTTC. Amino acid sequence: CASSLNGGRTQYF.

About this clone: At one of its ends the junction is not consistent with the germline gene, which may arise from a read error. The CDR3 here is CASSLDPSPSGQGAGGHTF. The CDR3, as DNA: TGTGCCAGCAGCTTAGACCCCTCCCCATCGGGACAGGGGGCGGGTGGCCACACCTTC. The chain uses TRBV7-2 and TRBJ1-2, with 12 bases lining up with TRBD1. Germline V gene data show CDR1 as SGHTA and CDR2 as FQGNSA. This CDR3 has 19 amino acids.